This TCR beta chain stems from a study of OX40 agonist ivuxolimab in advanced cancers. For the study at large: Patients' therapy was ivuxolimab, an antibody that acts as an agonist of OX40 (CD134). Findings and limits, study-wide: At 0.1 to 3.0 mg/kg, clonal expansion of CD4+ and CD8+ blood T cells had occurred by week 6.

As for this clone: No antigen is known for it.

Systemic immunosuppression or autoimmune disease history was grounds to exclude patients. The protocol was immunoSEQ multiplex PCR, while the TCRdb copy is restricted to in-frame clones and leaves out a portion. The sample has roughly 77,000 clones, 81% seen once. The clonotype comes from an adult with an advanced solid tumor such as melanoma, head and neck, liver or kidney cancer. Sequencing was performed on CD4+ or CD8+ T cells sorted from blood, taken in a trial of the OX40 agonist ivuxolimab.

CDR3 sequence (DNA): TGTGCCAGTAACCCCGGGACTAGCGGGGGGCTCAATGAGCAGTTCTTC. It encodes CASNPGTSGGLNEQFF. The V call is TRBV19, the J call TRBJ2-1; 15 positions agree with TRBD2. Germline CDR1 LNHDA, CDR2 SQIVND (reference sequence). Unmatched junction bases numbered 7, after V lost 7 bases and J lost 6 bases. This CDR3 spans 16 amino acids.